Listed here is a single T cell receptor (beta chain). The data stem from a study of control samples from healthy donors and cancer patients. Measured with immunoSEQ multiplex PCR; TCRdb has only the in-frame clones, and not every one. The profile covers 100,000 to 150,000 clones, with around 87% appearing a single time and 8% to 9% taken by the ten largest. CDR3 length: 16 amino acids. The germline gives CDR1 SGHRS, CDR2 YFSETQ. V gave up 4 bases and J gave up 6 bases; unmatched junction bases: 8. The V and J genes are TRBV5-1 and TRBJ1-6, with 9 bases aligning to TRBD1. This TCR came from a man aged 35 to 55 in good health. Sequenced input: blood. CDR3 in amino acids: CASSRDPGQGNSPLHF. In DNA, the CDR3 is TGCGCCAGCAGCCGGGACCCGGGACAGGGTAATTCACCCCTCCACTTT.